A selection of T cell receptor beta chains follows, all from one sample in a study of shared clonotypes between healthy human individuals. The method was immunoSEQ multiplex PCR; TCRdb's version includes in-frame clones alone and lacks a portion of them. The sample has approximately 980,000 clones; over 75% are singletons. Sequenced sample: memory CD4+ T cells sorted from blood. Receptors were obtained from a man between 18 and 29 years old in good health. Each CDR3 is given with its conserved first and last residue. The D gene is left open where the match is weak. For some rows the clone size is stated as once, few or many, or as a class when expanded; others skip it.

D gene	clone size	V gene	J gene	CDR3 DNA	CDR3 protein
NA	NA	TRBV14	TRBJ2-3	TGTGCCAGCAGCCAAGATGGGGCCAGCACAGATACGCAGTATTTT	CASSQDGASTDTQYF
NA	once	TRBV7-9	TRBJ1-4	TGTGCCAGCAGCTTAGCGGTTGACCCGAAACTGTTTTTT	CASSLAVDPKLFF
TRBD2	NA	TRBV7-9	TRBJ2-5	TGTGCCAGCAGCCCAGGGACTAGCGGGAGTCTTGAGACCCAGTACTTC	CASSPGTSGSLETQYF
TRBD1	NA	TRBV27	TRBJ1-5	TGTGCCAGCATGGGGTGGGACAGGAATCAGCCCCAGCATTTT	CASMGWDRNQPQHF
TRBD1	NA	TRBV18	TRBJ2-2	TGTGCCAGCTCACCACAACTCTTCCGACGGACAGGAGCGAACACCGGGGAGCTGTTTTTT	CASSPQLFRRTGANTGELFF
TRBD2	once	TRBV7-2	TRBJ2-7	TGTGCCAGCAGCCTCAGCGGGAGGGCCAGTAACGAGCAGTACTTC	CASSLSGRASNEQYF
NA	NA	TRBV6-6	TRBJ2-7	TGTGCCAGCAGTTTGGCCGCCTACGAGCAGTACTTC	CASSLAAYEQYF
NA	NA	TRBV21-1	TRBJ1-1	TGTGCCAGCAGACGACAGGGTAATATGAACACTGAAGCTTTCTTT	CASRRQGNMNTEAFF
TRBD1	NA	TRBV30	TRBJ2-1	TGTGCCTTAGAGGGACAGGGTTCGGGCAATGAGCAGTTCTTC	CALEGQGSGNEQFF
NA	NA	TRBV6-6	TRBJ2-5	TGTGCCAGCACGAGGGGGGTCCAAGAGACCCAGTACTTC	CASTRGVQETQYF
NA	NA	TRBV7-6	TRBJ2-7	TGTGCCAGCAGCTTACTTGGGGCCGGCGAGCAGTACTTC	CASSLLGAGEQYF
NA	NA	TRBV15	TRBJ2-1	TGTGCCACCAGCCGACCAGGGAGGCTCGGCAATGAGCAGTTCTTC	CATSRPGRLGNEQFF
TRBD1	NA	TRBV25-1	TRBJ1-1	TGTGCCAGCAGTGGACACGGGACAGTGAACACTGAAGCTTTCTTT	CASSGHGTVNTEAFF
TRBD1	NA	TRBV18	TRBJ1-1	TGTGCCAGCTCCCCAGGGGGGAACACTGAAGCTTTCTTT	CASSPGGNTEAFF
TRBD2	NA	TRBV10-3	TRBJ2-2	TGTGCCATCAAGGGGCTAGCGGGGACCGGGGAGCTGTTTTTT	CAIKGLAGTGELFF
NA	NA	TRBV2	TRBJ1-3	TGTGCCAGCAGGGGGGGCCTGGCGAGCTCTGGAAACACCATATATTTT	CASRGGLASSGNTIYF
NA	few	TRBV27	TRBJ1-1	TGTGCCAGCAGGACCACCCGCGGGGGTATGAACACTGAAGCTTTCTTT	CASRTTRGGMNTEAFF
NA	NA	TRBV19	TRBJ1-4	TGTGCCAGTAGTATAGGATCTGGTGAAAAACTGTTTTTT	CASSIGSGEKLFF
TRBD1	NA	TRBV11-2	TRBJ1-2	TGTGCCAGCAGGTCTACCGGGACAGGGTATGGCTACACCTTC	CASRSTGTGYGYTF
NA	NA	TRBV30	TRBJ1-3	TGTGCCTGGAGTACTCCCGTCAACACCATATATTTT	CAWSTPVNTIYF
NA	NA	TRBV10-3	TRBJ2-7	TGTGCCATCAGTGATGGGGCAGGTCGTGGCTACGAGCAGTACTTC	CAISDGAGRGYEQYF
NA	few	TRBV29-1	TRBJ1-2	TGCAGCGCTGACGTTGCGGGGACCTATGGCTACACCTTC	CSADVAGTYGYTF
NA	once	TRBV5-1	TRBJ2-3	TGCGCCAGCAGCTTGGCCCTGGCTAGCACAGATACGCAGTATTTT	CASSLALASTDTQYF